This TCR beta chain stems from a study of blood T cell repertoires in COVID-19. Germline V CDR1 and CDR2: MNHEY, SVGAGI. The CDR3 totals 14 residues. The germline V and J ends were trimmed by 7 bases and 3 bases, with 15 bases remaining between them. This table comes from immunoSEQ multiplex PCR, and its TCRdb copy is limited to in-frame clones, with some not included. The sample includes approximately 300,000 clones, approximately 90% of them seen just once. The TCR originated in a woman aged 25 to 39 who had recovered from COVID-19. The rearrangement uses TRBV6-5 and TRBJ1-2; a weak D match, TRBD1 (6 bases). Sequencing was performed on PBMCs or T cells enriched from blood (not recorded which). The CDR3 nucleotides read TGTGCCAGCACCCCGGGACACGGATACTATGGCTACACCTTC. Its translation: CASTPGHGYYGYTF.